The clone carrying this TCR beta chain was seen only a few times. This sample was included in a study of beta chain features in type 1 diabetes. The investigators reverse transcribed all of the isolated RNA, so they sequenced expressed TCRB transcripts. Measured with immunoSEQ multiplex PCR; TCRdb has only the in-frame clones, and not every one. This repertoire shows fewer than 500,000 clones, about 15% found once; its top ten account for about 0.034%. The sequenced sample consisted of naive CD4+ T cells from blood. The receptor was isolated from a man younger than 45 in good health.

CDR3 sequence: CASSVTTGLSTDTQYF. The CDR3 coding sequence is TGTGCCAGCAGCGTAACAACAGGATTGAGCACAGATACGCAGTATTTT. This chain joins TRBV7-9 and TRBJ2-3; TRBD1 is a possible D gene (5 bases). CDR3 length equals 16 residues. Between the trimmed V and J ends, which lost 5 bases and 0 bases, there was a span of 15 bases. Germline V CDR1 and CDR2: SEHNR, FQNEAQ (reference sequence).